A single sample is the source of the 18 T cell receptor beta chains below, sequenced in a study of cytomegalovirus exposure and HLA in healthy donors. The table came from immunoSEQ multiplex PCR; TCRdb's copy has only in-frame clones and leaves some out. Of nearly 200,000 clones listed, around 84% are singletons. Sequencing was done on a sample of PBMCs. The source of these receptors is a woman aged 25-40 years in good health and CMV-seropositive.

Turning to this clone: At the DNA level, this CDR3 is encoded by other sequences in the same sample as well. V gene TRBV29-1 combines with J gene TRBJ1-1, with D possibly TRBD1 on 5 matching bases. Germline-derived CDR1 and CDR2 are SQVTM and ANQGSEA. This CDR3 is built from 12 residues. Deletions cut 4 bases from V and 0 bases from J, with 6 bases between. The CDR3 region is CSVGQMNTEAFF. The CDR3 bases are TGCAGCGTTGGACAGATGAACACTGAAGCTTTCTTT. Based on the CDR3 plus reference TRBV29-1 and TRBJ1-1, the full variable domain is SAVISQKPSRDICQRGTSLTIQCQVDSQVTMMFWYRQQPGQSLTLIATANQGSEATYESGFVIDKFPISRPNLTFSTLTVSNMSPEDSSIYLCSVGQMNTEAFFGQGTRLTVV.

The rearrangement joins TRBV28 to TRBJ1-2, with D perhaps matching TRBD1 (5 bases). Germline CDR1 and CDR2: MDHEN and SYDVKM. The CDR3 length is 16 residues. V lost 6 bases, J lost 4 bases, and 21 bases lay in between. The CDR3 here is CASSLLGGGMSYGYTF. The CDR3 DNA follows: TGTGCCAGCAGCCTCCTCGGGGGAGGTATGAGCTATGGCTACACCTTC.

This clone was counted a few times. Additional DNA sequences in this sample encode the identical CDR3. V is TRBV19 and J is TRBJ1-5; no clear D gene. The V end lost 0 bases, the J end lost 2 bases, and 8 bases lay between the germline ends. Germline V gives CDR1 LNHDA, CDR2 SQIVND (reference sequence). The CDR3 length is 15 residues. CDR3 region: CASSIDPRGNQPQHF. CDR3 nucleotide sequence: TGTGCCAGTAGTATAGATCCCCGGGGCAATCAGCCCCAGCATTTT.

The chain combines TRBV5-6 with TRBJ2-1, with 9 bases aligning to TRBD1. V was pared by 4 bases and J by 8 bases, with 13 bases of the junction left unmatched. CDR1 is SGHDT and CDR2 is YYEEEE in the germline V gene. The CDR3 length is 16 residues. The CDR3 region is CASSVPGQGMADEQFF. CDR3 DNA sequence: TGTGCCAGCAGCGTCCCGGGACAGGGAATGGCCGATGAGCAGTTCTTC.

This chain uses TRBV6-5 with TRBJ2-5, with TRBD1 matching over 8 bases. Germline values: CDR1 MNHEY, CDR2 SVGAGI. The ends lost 2 bases at V and 1 base at J; junction bases unmatched: 6. The CDR3 spans 16 residues. CDR3 residues: CASSYARGLGQETQYF. The CDR3 coding sequence is TGTGCCAGCAGTTACGCCAGGGGGCTGGGCCAAGAGACCCAGTACTTC.

V usage is TRBV7-3 and J usage is TRBJ2-1, with 14 nucleotides matching TRBD2. J lost 9 bases, V lost 5 bases, and 6 bases had no gene match. Looked up from germline, CDR1 is SGHTA and CDR2 is FQGTGA. The CDR3 contains 15 residues. The CDR3, as DNA: TGTGCCAGCAGCCCGGGACTAGCGGGAGTCGGTGAGCAGTTCTTC. It specifies CASSPGLAGVGEQFF.

This chain joins TRBV14 and TRBJ1-2; D is undetermined. Trimming took off 1 base at V and 6 bases at J, with 12 bases between the two ends. The germline gives CDR1 SGHDN, CDR2 FVKESK. The CDR3 consists of 14 residues. In DNA, the CDR3 is TGTGCCAGCAGCCAAGCAGAAGGGAGGAATGGCTACACCTTC. Amino acid sequence: CASSQAEGRNGYTF.

The V gene is TRBV19, the J gene TRBJ1-5; 7 bases are shared with TRBD1. Trimming removed 5 bases from V and 5 bases from J; junction bases left unmatched: 6. This CDR3 region has 14 residues. Germline CDR1 reads LNHDA; CDR2 reads SQIVND (reference sequence). The CDR3 reads CASSRDSRDQPQHF. Here the CDR3 DNA reads TGTGCCAGTAGTCGGGACAGCCGAGATCAGCCCCAGCATTTT.

The CDR3 sequence: CASSTGQSYEQYF. Here the CDR3 DNA reads TGCGCCAGCAGCACGGGACAGTCCTACGAGCAGTACTTC. The chain combines TRBV5-1 with TRBJ2-7; 7 bases match TRBD1. This CDR3 has 13 amino acids. Unmatched junction bases numbered 2, after V lost 4 bases and J lost 1 base. Germline loops: CDR1 SGHRS, CDR2 YFSETQ.

In its sample, this clone was seen once. V usage is TRBV6-5 and J usage is TRBJ2-7; 8 bases agree with TRBD2. Losses at the gene ends were 6 bases for V and 5 bases for J; bases not matched to a gene: 9. The CDR3 runs 14 residues. CDR1 MNHEY and CDR2 SVGAGI come from the germline V gene. The chain's CDR3 is CASRPPAGADEQYF. CDR3 nucleotide sequence: TGTGCCAGCAGGCCCCCAGCGGGAGCCGACGAGCAGTACTTC.

This clone occurred once. J is TRBJ1-1 and V is TRBV18; possibly TRBD1 for D (6 bases). Germline V gene data show CDR1 as KGHSH and CDR2 as LQKENI. The CDR3 runs 15 residues. Trimming shortened V by 5 bases and J by 3 bases, and 16 bases separated the two germline ends. DNA of the CDR3: TGTGCCAGCTCATCACAGGGACTTGGGGACACTGAAGCTTTCTTT. As protein: CASSSQGLGDTEAFF.

The chain joins TRBV6-4 to TRBJ1-2, with D hard to call. The V end was cut by 4 bases, the J end by 5 bases, with 20 bases between. This CDR3 has 16 amino acids. The germline V gene has CDR1 MRHNA and CDR2 SNTAGT. The CDR3 DNA follows: TGTGCCAGCAGTGCGACTTCTTCGACCGTACTTTATGGCTACACCTTC. As protein: CASSATSSTVLYGYTF.

The rearrangement uses TRBV5-1 and TRBJ2-2, with TRBD2 identical over 8 bases. Germline CDR1 reads SGHRS; CDR2 reads YFSETQ. Losses at the gene ends were 3 bases for V and 5 bases for J; bases not matched to a gene: 9. The CDR3 totals 16 residues. The CDR3 coding sequence is TGCGCCAGCAGCTCGGGGAGCAGCGGGAGAACCGGGGAGCTGTTTTTT. Its protein is CASSSGSSGRTGELFF. Complete variable domain (other parts from reference TRBV5-1 and TRBJ2-2): KAGVTQTPRYLIKTRGQQVTLSCSPISGHRSVSWYQQTPGQGLQFLFEYFSETQRNKGNFPGRFSGRQFSNSRSEMNVSTLELGDSALYLCASSSGSSGRTGELFFGEGSRLTVL.

The chain uses TRBV6-1 and TRBJ1-5, with unresolved D. CDR3 length equals 12 residues. Trimming left V 3 bases short and J 4 bases short, with 4 bases between. Germline loops: CDR1 MNHNS, CDR2 SASEGT. CDR3 DNA: TGTGCCAGCAGTGATCCGAATCAGCCCCAGCATTTT. This encodes CASSDPNQPQHF.

The V gene is TRBV5-6, the J gene TRBJ1-4, with 8 bases fitting TRBD1. The germline gives CDR1 SGHDT, CDR2 YYEEEE. The CDR3 is 15 residues long. J gave up 8 bases and V 2 bases, and 8 bases lay outside the gene matches. The CDR3 reads CASSLRTGIVEKLFF. The CDR3 DNA reads TGTGCCAGCAGCTTAAGGACAGGGATAGTGGAAAAACTGTTTTTT.

CDR3 region: CASSPNQGEQFF. Here the CDR3 DNA reads TGTGCCAGCAGCCCAAATCAGGGTGAGCAGTTCTTC. The gene calls are TRBV27 and TRBJ2-1, with D tentatively TRBD1 (5 bases). V was clipped by 6 bases and J by 9 bases, with 12 bases between them. CDR1 MNHEY and CDR2 SMNVEV come from the germline V gene (reference sequence). The CDR3 covers 12 residues.

The chain is built from TRBV6-1 and TRBJ2-2, with TRBD2 matching over 10 bases. This CDR3 has 16 residues. The V gene end was trimmed by 4 bases and the J gene end by 4 bases; junction bases not matched to a gene: 6. Per the germline V gene, CDR1 is MNHNS and CDR2 is SASEGT. The CDR3 DNA reads TGTGCCAGCAGTGGTCTAGCGGGAGCAGGCACCGGGGAGCTGTTTTTT. Translation gives CASSGLAGAGTGELFF.

This rearrangement joins TRBV29-1 to TRBJ2-1, with 7 bases aligning to TRBD1. Trimming cost V 6 bases and J 5 bases; bases outside gene matches: 7. Germline CDR1 reads SQVTM; CDR2 reads ANQGSEA. The CDR3 covers 13 residues. CDR3 sequence: CSVDRDLNNEQFF. CDR3 in DNA: TGCAGCGTAGACAGGGACCTAAACAATGAGCAGTTCTTC.